This TCR beta chain was observed in a study of early T cells in non-severe SARS-CoV-2 infection. Study details: Unsorted whole-blood RNA was sequenced in bulk, leaving chains unpaired.

In this sample, this clonotype turned up a few times. The antigen is undetermined. TCRdb ran MiXCR on the 5' RACE reads and lists one entry per CDR3 protein. The sample lists about 83,000 distinct CDR3 sequences; 10% were seen once. Findings and limits, study-wide: Private and CD4 specificities were missed by VDJdb matching, which favored anti-spike CD8 responses.

Trimming pared 9 bases from V and 3 bases from J, leaving 15 bases between. Germline V gene data show CDR1 as MNHEY and CDR2 as SVGEGT. The CDR3 loop spans 13 amino acids. The sequences come from whole blood, collected at baseline. The TCR sequence derives from an adult who was a healthcare worker with PCR-confirmed SARS-CoV-2 infection or an uninfected control (not recorded which). The chain couples TRBV6-2 or TRBV6-3 to TRBJ2-7, with D unclear. CDR3 residues: CARIPWVNYEQYF. The CDR3 DNA sequence: TGTGCCAGGATTCCATGGGTCAACTACGAGCAGTACTTC.